Listed below are T cell receptor beta chains from one sample, sequenced in a study of T cell repertoires in cytomegalovirus infection. Their recognized antigens are unknown. TCRdb reprocessed the reads via MiXCR and lists one record per CDR3 protein. The sample lists 340,000 or so distinct CDR3 sequences, roughly 25% occurring once. Specimen: cultured PBMCs, collected from culture after CMV antigen stimulation. The source of these receptors is a human donor in good health (CMV status not recorded). Some clones in this sample may be carry-over from other donors' samples. The CDR3 runs from the conserved cysteine through the conserved F or W. A D gene is named only where the DNA matches it firmly. The size field is filled for only some rows; it gives once, few, many or a size class.

d_call clone_size j_call v_call cdr3_nt cdr3_aa
TRBD1 NA TRBJ1-5 TRBV20-1 TGCAGTGCTGTACAGGGGGTAAGCAATCAGCCCCAGCATTTT CSAVQGVSNQPQHF
NA NA TRBJ1-5 TRBV12-3/TRBV12-4 TGTGCCAGCAGTTTCGAAACACCCGATCAGCCCCAGCATTTT CASSFETPDQPQHF
NA many TRBJ2-6 TRBV7-2 TGTGCCAGCAGCTCGCAAGCCTCTGGGGCCAACGTCCTGACTTTC CASSSQASGANVLTF
NA many TRBJ2-5 TRBV7-2 TGTGCCAGCAGCGGCCGGGACACTGAGACCCAGTACTTC CASSGRDTETQYF
NA few TRBJ1-3 TRBV11-2 TGTGCCAGCAGCTTCGGTAACAGTTTAAACACCATATATTTT CASSFGNSLNTIYF
NA few TRBJ2-2 TRBV7-2 TGTGCCAGCAGCTTAGTAGGGGGACTCGGGGAGCTGTTTTTT CASSLVGGLGELFF
NA few TRBJ2-1 TRBV15 TGTGCCACCGGGAGGACACCATACAATGAGCAGTTCTTC CATGRTPYNEQFF
TRBD1 few TRBJ2-5 TRBV12-3/TRBV12-4 TGTGCCAGCAGAGACAGGGTAGGCGAGACCCAGTACTTC CASRDRVGETQYF
TRBD1 NA TRBJ1-4 TRBV28 TGTGCCAGCAGTTTATGGGGACAGGCCCTTAATGAAAAACTGTTTTTT CASSLWGQALNEKLFF
NA many TRBJ2-1 TRBV7-8 TGTGCCAGCAGCTTAGTAGGTCTCAATGAGCAGTTCTTC CASSLVGLNEQFF
TRBD2 NA TRBJ2-1 TRBV28 TGTGCCAGCAGTCCTCCGGGTGGCGGGAGGAATGAGCAGTTCTTC CASSPPGGGRNEQFF
NA NA TRBJ1-2 TRBV28 TGTGCCAGCAGGGAACAGACAGGCAACTATGGCTACACCTTC CASREQTGNYGYTF
TRBD2 few TRBJ2-1 TRBV10-3 TGTGCCATCAGTGATTTTCCGGCGGGAGCCCAACCGGATGAGCAGTTCTTC CAISDFPAGAQPDEQFF
NA NA TRBJ2-2 TRBV5-1 TGCGCCAGCAGCTTAAGACAGGTCACCGGGGAGCTGTTTTTT CASSLRQVTGELFF
TRBD1 NA TRBJ1-6 TRBV12-3/TRBV12-4 TGTGCCACCACGACAGGGAGGAGCTCCTATAATTCACCCCTCCACTTT CATTTGRSSYNSPLHF
TRBD2 many TRBJ2-3 TRBV7-2 TGTGCCAGCAGCATAACTAGCGGGGGTCCCGACACGCAGTATTTT CASSITSGGPDTQYF
TRBD1 many TRBJ1-1 TRBV7-2 TGTGCCAGCAGCTCTAATCAGGGGGGTGAAGCTTTCTTT CASSSNQGGEAFF
NA NA TRBJ2-5 TRBV29-1 TGCAGCGTCCATATAGGCCAAGAGACCCAGTACTTC CSVHIGQETQYF
NA many TRBJ2-2 TRBV7-8 TGTGCCAGCAGCTTAACCGCTCGGCTAGCGAGGGGTGAAGGCACCGGGGAGCTGTTTTTT CASSLTARLARGEGTGELFF
NA few TRBJ2-3 TRBV29-1 TGCAGCGCACGAACCACTAGCAGACGGCCCCTGCCAGATACGCAGTATTTT CSARTTSRRPLPDTQYF
TRBD2 NA TRBJ2-5 TRBV25-1 TGTGCCAGCAGTGGAGGACTAGCGGGAGCGCAAGAGACCCAGTACTTC CASSGGLAGAQETQYF
NA NA TRBJ2-5 TRBV30 TGTGCCTGGAGTGTTCTGCCCTCGGGGACCCAGTACTTC CAWSVLPSGTQYF
NA NA TRBJ1-2 TRBV7-8 TGTGCCAGCAGCTCCAGACTAGGGGATGGCTACACCTTC CASSSRLGDGYTF
NA NA TRBJ1-3 TRBV11-2 TGTGCCAGCACCTCTTTTGGGGGCGGTGGAAACACCGTATATTTT CASTSFGGGGNTVYF
NA many TRBJ2-3 TRBV7-2 TGTGCCAGCAGCCAGGATCGACAAGGACCTACAGATACGCAGTATTTT CASSQDRQGPTDTQYF
NA NA TRBJ1-4 TRBV5-1 TGCGCCAGCAGCTGGGGGACATCCGACGAAAAACTGTTTTTT CASSWGTSDEKLFF
NA few TRBJ2-1 TRBV20-1 TGCAGTGCTAGAGGGGATGGGGCAAGCTCCTACAATGAGCAGTTCTTC CSARGDGASSYNEQFF
NA NA TRBJ1-5 TRBV19 TGTGCCAGCGTGGGGTGGGGCGATCAGCCCCAGCATTTT CASVGWGDQPQHF
NA few TRBJ1-5 TRBV6-6 TGTGCCAGCACCGAACCCGGGGGTTCTAGACGCAATCAGCCCCAGCATTTT CASTEPGGSRRNQPQHF
NA many TRBJ2-2 TRBV7-2 TGTGCCAGCAGCTTAGCACGCAGCCACACCGGGGAGCTGTTTTTT CASSLARSHTGELFF
NA few TRBJ2-5 TRBV29-1 TGCAGCGCCAAACTAGCTGGCGAGACCCAGTACTTC CSAKLAGETQYF
TRBD1 few TRBJ2-2 TRBV4-1 TGCGCCAGCAGCCTTCCCGGGGACAGGGAAAAGATCGGGGAGCTGTTTTTT CASSLPGDREKIGELFF
TRBD2 few TRBJ2-7 TRBV28 TGTGCCAGCAGCCGCGGACTAGCGGGCTCCTACGAGCAGTACTTC CASSRGLAGSYEQYF
NA NA TRBJ1-1 TRBV15 TGTGCCACCAGCAGAGATCCAGAGAACACTGAAGCTTTCTTT CATSRDPENTEAFF
TRBD1 NA TRBJ1-5 TRBV6-1 TGTGCCAGCAGCCCGACAGGGGGTTTTCAGCCCCAGCATTTT CASSPTGGFQPQHF
TRBD2 NA TRBJ2-5 TRBV4-3 TGCGCCAGCAGCCCCGGGACTAGCGGACTATTGTACCAAGAGACCCAGTACTTC CASSPGTSGLLYQETQYF
TRBD1 NA TRBJ2-1 TRBV2 TGTGCCAGCAGTGAAAGTGCCACAGGGGTTATGTTCTTC CASSESATGVMFF
NA few TRBJ1-2 TRBV7-2 TGTGCCAGCAGCTTAGTCGGCACCAACTATGGCTACACCTTC CASSLVGTNYGYTF
NA few TRBJ2-2 TRBV28 TGTGCCAGCAGTCTACCCCCCATTAAGCGCGTCACCGGGGAGCTGTTTTTT CASSLPPIKRVTGELFF
NA NA TRBJ2-5 TRBV7-9 TGTGCCAGCAGCCTCCCCGACAGTGTCCCCAACTTC CASSLPDSVPNF
NA few TRBJ2-5 TRBV28 TGTGCCAGCAGGCTGGGGGGGATAAAGCGGACAGGGAATGTACAGACCCAGTACTTC CASRLGGIKRTGNVQTQYF
TRBD1 many TRBJ2-7 TRBV7-2 TGTGCCAGCAGCCGGGACAGGGTCCGCGAGCAGTACTTC CASSRDRVREQYF
NA many TRBJ1-5 TRBV12-3/TRBV12-4 TGTGCCAGCAGTTTCGCCTTTCAGCCCCAGCATTTT CASSFAFQPQHF